This T cell receptor beta chain was captured in a study of blood T cells in healthy people across ages. PCR was performed a second time for roughly 7 to 12 cycles using a sample-barcoded 5' primer and a J-beta primer mix. TCRdb reprocessed the 5' RACE reads with MiXCR, giving one entry per CDR3 protein. The repertoire holds 800,000 to 950,000 distinct CDR3 sequences, approximately 32% seen once, with roughly a tenth in the top ten. A note on this clonotype: The junction shows a germline mismatch at one end, possibly a read error.

The CDR3 is made up of 13 amino acids. CDR1 and CDR2 from the germline V gene are SSHAT and FNYEAQ (reference sequence). The same specimen was also included in a second study, on T cells of mothers and their children.

This receptor was taken from a woman aged 40 to 50 in good health. The sequencing input was blood. The V gene is TRBV7-7, the J gene TRBJ2-7, with D perhaps given as TRBD1 or TRBD2 (5 bases each). The DNA of the CDR3 is TGTGCTAGCAGCTTAGGGGACGCCAATGAGCAGTACTTC. Protein product: CASSLGDANEQYF.